This T cell receptor beta chain stems from a study of beta chain features in type 1 diabetes. Whole-study findings and limits: Patients with type 1 diabetes carried fewer insertions and had more deletions at their VDJ junctions. For cells with high TCR expression, cDNA sequencing could yield over-representation. Patients' naive, central memory and regulatory TCRB repertoires appeared more alike than those of healthy donors.

V was cut by 5 bases and J by 0 bases, with 14 bases left in between. The CDR3 has 16 residues. Germline values: CDR1 SGHTA, CDR2 FQGNSA. Sequencing targeted expressed TCRB transcripts, as all isolated RNA had been reverse transcribed. Sequenced naive, central memory and regulatory T cell samples produced an average of around 3.8 million reads. Profiled with immunoSEQ multiplex PCR; TCRdb holds only in-frame clones, not every one. Altogether roughly 140,000 clones are present, 6.9% being singletons, with the ten largest covering about 1.5%. As concerns this clone: Its antigen is still unknown.

The TCR sequence derives from a woman aged 30 to 39 in good health. The material sequenced was central memory CD4+ T cells from blood. The chain couples TRBV7-2 to TRBJ2-1; a weak D match, TRBD2 (5 bases). DNA of the CDR3: TGTGCCAGCAGCCCAACGTCGGGGTACTCCTACAATGAGCAGTTCTTC. This translates into CASSPTSGYSYNEQFF.